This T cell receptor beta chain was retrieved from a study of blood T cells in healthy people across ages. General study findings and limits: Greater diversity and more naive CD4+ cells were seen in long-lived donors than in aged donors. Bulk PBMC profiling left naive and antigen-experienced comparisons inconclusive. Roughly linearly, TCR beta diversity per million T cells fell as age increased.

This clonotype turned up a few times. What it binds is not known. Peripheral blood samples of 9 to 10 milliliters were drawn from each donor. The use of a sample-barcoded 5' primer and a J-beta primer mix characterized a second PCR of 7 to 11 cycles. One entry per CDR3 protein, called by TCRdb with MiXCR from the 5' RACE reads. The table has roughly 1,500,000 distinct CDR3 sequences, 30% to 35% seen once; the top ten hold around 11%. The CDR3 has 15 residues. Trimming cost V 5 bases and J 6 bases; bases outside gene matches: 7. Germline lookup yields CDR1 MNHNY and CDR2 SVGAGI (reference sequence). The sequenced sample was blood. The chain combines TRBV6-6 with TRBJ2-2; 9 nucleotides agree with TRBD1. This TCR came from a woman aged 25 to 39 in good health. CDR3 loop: CASSPTDRGSGELFF. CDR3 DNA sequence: TGTGCCAGCAGTCCCACGGACAGGGGTTCCGGGGAGCTGTTTTTT.